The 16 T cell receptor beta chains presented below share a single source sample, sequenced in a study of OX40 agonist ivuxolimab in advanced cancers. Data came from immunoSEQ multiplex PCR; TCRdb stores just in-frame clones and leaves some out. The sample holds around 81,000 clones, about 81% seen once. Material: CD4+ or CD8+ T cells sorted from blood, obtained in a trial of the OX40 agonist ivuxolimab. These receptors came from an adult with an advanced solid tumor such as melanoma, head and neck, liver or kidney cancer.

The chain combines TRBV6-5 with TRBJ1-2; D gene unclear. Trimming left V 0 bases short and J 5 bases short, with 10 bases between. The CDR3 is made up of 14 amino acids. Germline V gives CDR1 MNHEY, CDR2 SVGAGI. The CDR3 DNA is TGTGCCAGCAGTTACTCGACGGCGGGTTATGGCTACACCTTC. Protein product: CASSYSTAGYGYTF.

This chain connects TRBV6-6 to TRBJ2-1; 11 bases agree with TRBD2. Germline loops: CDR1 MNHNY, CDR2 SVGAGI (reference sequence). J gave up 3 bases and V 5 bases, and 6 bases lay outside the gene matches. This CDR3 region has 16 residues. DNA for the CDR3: TGTGCCAGCAGTGCCACTAGCGGGAGCTACTACAATGAGCAGTTCTTC. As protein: CASSATSGSYYNEQFF.

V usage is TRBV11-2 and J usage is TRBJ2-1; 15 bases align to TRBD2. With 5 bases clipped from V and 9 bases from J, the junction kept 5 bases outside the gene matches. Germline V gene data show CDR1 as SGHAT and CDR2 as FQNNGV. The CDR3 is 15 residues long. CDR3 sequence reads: CASSGGLAGGTEQFF. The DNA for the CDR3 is TGTGCCAGCAGCGGGGGACTAGCGGGGGGCACTGAGCAGTTCTTC.

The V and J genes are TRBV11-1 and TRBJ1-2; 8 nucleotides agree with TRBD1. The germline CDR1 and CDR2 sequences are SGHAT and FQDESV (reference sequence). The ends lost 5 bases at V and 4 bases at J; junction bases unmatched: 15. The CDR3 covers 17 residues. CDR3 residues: CASSPFRDRSNFYGYTF. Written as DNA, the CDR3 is TGTGCCAGCAGCCCATTCCGGGACAGGTCCAACTTCTATGGCTACACCTTC.

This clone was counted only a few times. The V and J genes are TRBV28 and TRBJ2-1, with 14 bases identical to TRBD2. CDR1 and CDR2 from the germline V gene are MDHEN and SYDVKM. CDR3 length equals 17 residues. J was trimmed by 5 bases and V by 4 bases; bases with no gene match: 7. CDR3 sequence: CASSSIGTSGGDNEQFF. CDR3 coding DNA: TGTGCCAGCAGTTCCATAGGGACTAGCGGGGGAGACAATGAGCAGTTCTTC.

In nucleotides, the CDR3 is TGTGCCATCAGTGCCCGGGACAATTATAGCAATCAGCCCCAGCATTTT. Its translation is CAISARDNYSNQPQHF. The V call is TRBV10-3, the J call TRBJ1-5; TRBD1 is a possible D gene (6 bases). Germline V gives CDR1 ENHRY, CDR2 SYGVKD. This CDR3 comprises 16 residues. The V end lost 4 bases, the J end lost 0 bases, and 13 bases lay between the germline ends.

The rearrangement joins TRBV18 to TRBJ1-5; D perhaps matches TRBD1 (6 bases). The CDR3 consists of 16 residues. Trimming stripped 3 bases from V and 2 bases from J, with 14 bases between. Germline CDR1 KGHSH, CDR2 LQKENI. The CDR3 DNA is TGTGCCAGCTCACCGAGACAGGCTGGGGGCAATCAGCCCCAGCATTTT. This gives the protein CASSPRQAGGNQPQHF.

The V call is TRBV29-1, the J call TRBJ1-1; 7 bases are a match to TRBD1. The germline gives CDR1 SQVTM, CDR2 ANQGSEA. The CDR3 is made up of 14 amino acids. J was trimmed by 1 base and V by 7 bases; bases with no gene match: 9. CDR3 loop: CSAHRGSSNTEAFF. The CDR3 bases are TGCAGCGCGCACAGGGGATCCTCGAACACTGAAGCTTTCTTT.

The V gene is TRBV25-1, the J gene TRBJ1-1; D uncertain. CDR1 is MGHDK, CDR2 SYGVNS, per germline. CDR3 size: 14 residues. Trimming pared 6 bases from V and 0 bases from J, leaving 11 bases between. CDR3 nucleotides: TGTGCCAGCAGGATGGACGGAATGAACACTGAAGCTTTCTTT. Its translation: CASRMDGMNTEAFF.

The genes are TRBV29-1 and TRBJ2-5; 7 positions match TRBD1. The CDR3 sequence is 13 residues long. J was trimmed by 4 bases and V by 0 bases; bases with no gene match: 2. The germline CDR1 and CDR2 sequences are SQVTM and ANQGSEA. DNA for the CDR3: TGCAGCGTTGAAGACAGGGGGAGAGAGACCCAGTACTTC. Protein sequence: CSVEDRGRETQYF.

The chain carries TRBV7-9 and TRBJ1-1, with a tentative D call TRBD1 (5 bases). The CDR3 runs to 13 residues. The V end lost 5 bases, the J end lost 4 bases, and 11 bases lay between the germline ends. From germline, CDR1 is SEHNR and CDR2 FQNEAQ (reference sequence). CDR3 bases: TGTGCCAGCAGCCCCTGGGACGCCACTGAAGCTTTCTTT. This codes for CASSPWDATEAFF. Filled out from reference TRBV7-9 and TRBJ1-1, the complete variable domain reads DTGVSQNPRHKITKRGQNVTFRCDPISEHNRLYWYRQTLGQGPEFLTYFQNEAQLEKSRLLSDRFSAERPKGSFSTLEIQRTEQGDSAMYLCASSPWDATEAFFGQGTRLTVV.

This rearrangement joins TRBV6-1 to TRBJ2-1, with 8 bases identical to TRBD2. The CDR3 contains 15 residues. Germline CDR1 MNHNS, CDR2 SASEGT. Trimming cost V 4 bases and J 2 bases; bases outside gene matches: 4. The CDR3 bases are TGTGCCAGCAGTGGCGGGGGGAGTCCCTACAATGAGCAGTTCTTC. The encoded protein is CASSGGGSPYNEQFF.

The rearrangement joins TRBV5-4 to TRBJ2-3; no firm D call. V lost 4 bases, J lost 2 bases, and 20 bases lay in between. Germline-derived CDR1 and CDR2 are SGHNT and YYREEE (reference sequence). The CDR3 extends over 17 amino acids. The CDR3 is CASSPAQEQALTDTQYF. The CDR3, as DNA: TGTGCCAGCAGCCCGGCCCAGGAACAAGCTCTCACAGATACGCAGTATTTT. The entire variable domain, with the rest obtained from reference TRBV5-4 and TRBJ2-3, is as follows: ETGVTQSPTHLIKTRGQQVTLRCSSQSGHNTVSWYQQALGQGPQFIFQYYREEENGRGNFPPRFSGLQFPNYSSELNVNALELDDSALYLCASSPAQEQALTDTQYFGPGTRLTVL.

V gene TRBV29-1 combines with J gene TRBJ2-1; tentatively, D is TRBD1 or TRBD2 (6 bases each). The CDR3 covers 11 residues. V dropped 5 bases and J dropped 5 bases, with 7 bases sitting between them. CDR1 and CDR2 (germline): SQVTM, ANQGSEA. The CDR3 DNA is TGCAGCGTTCGGGGGCACAATGAGCAGTTCTTC. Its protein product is CSVRGHNEQFF.

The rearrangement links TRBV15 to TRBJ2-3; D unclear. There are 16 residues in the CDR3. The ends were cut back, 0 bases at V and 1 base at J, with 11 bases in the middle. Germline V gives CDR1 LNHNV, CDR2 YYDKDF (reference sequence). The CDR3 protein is CATSRDPEVRTDTQYF. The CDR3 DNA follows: TGTGCCACCAGCAGAGATCCCGAGGTTCGCACAGATACGCAGTATTTT.

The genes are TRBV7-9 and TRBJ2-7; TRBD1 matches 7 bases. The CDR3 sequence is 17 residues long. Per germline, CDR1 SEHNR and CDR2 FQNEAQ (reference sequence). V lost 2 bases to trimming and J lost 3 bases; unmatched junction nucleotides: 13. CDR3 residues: CASSLHLRGQAHYEQYF. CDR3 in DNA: TGTGCCAGCAGCTTACACCTCCGAGGACAGGCCCACTACGAGCAGTACTTC.